The clone carrying this T cell receptor (beta chain) was detected a few times. Antigen specificity is unknown. The sample comes from a study of identical twins. Whole-study findings and limits: The degree of excess twin sharing was weaker in beta out-of-frame sequences. Models underestimated how often monozygotic twins shared out-of-frame TCR alpha.

The CDR3 is made up of 16 amino acids. Germline CDR1 and CDR2: SGHDN and FVKESK. V lost 4 bases to trimming and J lost 3 bases, with 19 bases between them. cDNA carried unique molecular identifiers, and a universal primer site was added by template switching. From the 5' RACE reads, TCRdb called clonotypes with MiXCR, one entry per CDR3 protein. The data hold roughly 570,000 distinct CDR3 sequences, with nearly 10% observed a single time. The data also belong to a second study, concerning yellow fever vaccine responses in identical twins. That source reports: The authors reported partly convergent, partly personalized vaccine responses in identical twins.

This receptor was taken from a woman aged 18-35 years in good health. J is TRBJ2-7 and V is TRBV14; D is unresolved. Sequencing input: PBMCs. As DNA, the CDR3 is TGTGCCAGCAGCCTTACTCTGGGGTCAGCTTTCTACGAGCAGTACTTC. Its translation is CASSLTLGSAFYEQYF.